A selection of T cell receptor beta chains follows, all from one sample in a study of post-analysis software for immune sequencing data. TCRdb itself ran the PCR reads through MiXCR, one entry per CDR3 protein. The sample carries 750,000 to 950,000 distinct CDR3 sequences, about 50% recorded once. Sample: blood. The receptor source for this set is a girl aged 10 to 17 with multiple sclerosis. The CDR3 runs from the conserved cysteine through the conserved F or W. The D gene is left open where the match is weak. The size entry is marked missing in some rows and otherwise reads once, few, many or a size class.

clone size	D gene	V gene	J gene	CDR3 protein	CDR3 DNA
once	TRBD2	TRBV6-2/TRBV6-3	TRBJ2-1	CASTSGQAGGRKTQFF	TGTGCCAGCACGTCCGGACAAGCGGGAGGGCGGAAGACCCAGTTCTTC
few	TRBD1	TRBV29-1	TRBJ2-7	CSVSRDRRGEQYF	TGCAGCGTTTCTCGGGACAGAAGGGGGGAGCAGTACTTC
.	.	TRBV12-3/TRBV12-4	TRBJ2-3	CASRGERADTQYF	TGTGCCAGCAGGGGGGAGAGAGCAGATACGCAGTATTTT
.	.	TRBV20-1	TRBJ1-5	CSASKTGVNQPQHF	TGTAGTGCTTCGAAGACAGGAGTCAATCAGCCCCAGCATTTT
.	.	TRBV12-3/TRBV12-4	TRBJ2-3	CASSLRLPPLADTQYF	TGTGCCAGCAGTTTAAGACTCCCTCCACTGGCAGATACGCAGTATTTT
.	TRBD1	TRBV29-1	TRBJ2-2	CSVGQGARNTGELFF	TGCAGCGTGGGACAGGGGGCGCGAAACACCGGGGAGCTGTTTTTT
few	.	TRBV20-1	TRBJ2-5	CSASPTIFQETQYF	TGCAGTGCTAGCCCGACTATTTTCCAAGAGACCCAGTACTTC
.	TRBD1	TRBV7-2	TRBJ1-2	CASSLVGTGTNYGYTF	TGTGCCAGCAGCTTAGTCGGGACAGGGACCAACTATGGCTACACCTTC
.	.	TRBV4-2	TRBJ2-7	CASSQDRGEIQYF	TGTGCCAGCAGCCAAGACAGGGGAGAGATCCAGTACTTC
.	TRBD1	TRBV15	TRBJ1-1	CATSSRDRVSTEAFF	TGTGCCACCAGCAGCCGGGACAGGGTATCCACTGAAGCTTTCTTT
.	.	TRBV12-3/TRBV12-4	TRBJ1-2	CACWPGDNYGYTF	TGTGCCTGCTGGCCAGGGGATAACTATGGCTACACCTTC
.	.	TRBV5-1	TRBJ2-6	CASSLVSPISGANVLTF	TGCGCCAGCAGCTTGGTAAGTCCCATCTCTGGGGCCAACGTCCTGACTTTC
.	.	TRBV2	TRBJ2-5	CASSQTPGTLTQTQYF	TGTGCCAGCAGCCAGACCCCCGGGACACTTACGCAGACCCAGTACTTC
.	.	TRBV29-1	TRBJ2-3	CSVDFVGGMVTDTQYF	TGCAGCGTTGATTTCGTCGGCGGGATGGTCACAGATACGCAGTATTTT
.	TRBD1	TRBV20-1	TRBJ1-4	CSAAGTGGARDEKLFF	TGCAGTGCCGCCGGGACAGGGGGCGCGAGGGATGAAAAACTGTTTTTT
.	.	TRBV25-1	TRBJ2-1	CASSENAGWQFF	TGTGCCAGCAGTGAAAATGCAGGGTGGCAGTTCTTC
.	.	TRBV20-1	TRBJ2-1	CSAGRASYNGQFF	TGCAGTGCAGGCAGGGCGTCCTACAATGGGCAGTTCTTC
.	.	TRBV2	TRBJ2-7	CASRTALQVSYEQYF	TGTGCCAGCAGGACTGCTTTACAAGTTTCCTACGAGCAGTACTTC
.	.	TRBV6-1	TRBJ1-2	CARQGGEGYTF	TGTGCCAGACAAGGGGGTGAGGGCTACACCTTC
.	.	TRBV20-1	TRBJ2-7	CSARARGVSYEQYF	TGCAGTGCTAGAGCCCGCGGGGTCTCCTACGAGCAGTACTTC
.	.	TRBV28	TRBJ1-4	CASSTFRGLNEKLFF	TGTGCCAGCAGTACATTTCGGGGGCTTAATGAAAAACTGTTTTTT
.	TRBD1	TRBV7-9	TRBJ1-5	CASSPGGLSNQPQHF	TGCGCCAGCAGCCCAGGGGGTCTTAGCAATCAGCCCCAGCATTTT
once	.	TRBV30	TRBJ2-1	CAWSVGLWRGRSYNEQFF	TGTGCCTGGAGTGTTGGATTATGGCGGGGCCGTTCCTACAATGAGCAGTTCTTC
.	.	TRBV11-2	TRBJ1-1	CAVRLVNTEAFF	TGTGCCGTAAGGTTGGTGAACACTGAAGCTTTCTTT
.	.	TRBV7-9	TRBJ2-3	CASSLDGSGTDAQYF	TGTGCCAGCAGCTTAGACGGGAGTGGCACAGATGCGCAGTATTTT
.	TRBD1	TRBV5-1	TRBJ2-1	CASSRQGGDEQFF	TGCGCCAGCAGCAGACAGGGGGGCGATGAGCAGTTCTTC
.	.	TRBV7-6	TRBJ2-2	CASSLAEPSTGELFF	TGTGCCAGCAGCTTAGCGGAACCCAGCACCGGGGAGCTGTTTTTT
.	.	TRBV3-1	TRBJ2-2	CASSQVSVGRNTGELFF	TGTGCCAGCAGCCAAGTCTCCGTCGGCAGGAACACCGGGGAGCTGTTTTTT
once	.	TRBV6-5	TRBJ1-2	CASRGLGGAGGYTF	TGTGCCAGCAGAGGTTTGGGGGGCGCAGGTGGCTACACCTTC
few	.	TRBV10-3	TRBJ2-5	CAISESVEQYF	TGTGCCATCAGTGAATCGGTTGAGCAGTACTTC
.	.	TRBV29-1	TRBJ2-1	CSVEGSTGYNEQFF	TGCAGCGTTGAGGGATCCACGGGTTACAATGAGCAGTTCTTC
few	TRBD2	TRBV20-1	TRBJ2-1	CSASVAGVSYNEQFF	TGCAGTGCTAGTGTAGCGGGGGTCTCCTACAATGAGCAGTTCTTC
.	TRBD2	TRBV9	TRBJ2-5	CASSVAKRGLDQETQYF	TGTGCCAGCAGCGTAGCCAAGCGGGGGTTGGACCAAGAGACCCAGTACTTC
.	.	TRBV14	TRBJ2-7	CASSQESTGEQYF	TGTGCCAGCAGCCAAGAATCTACAGGGGAGCAGTACTTC
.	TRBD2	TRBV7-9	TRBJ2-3	CASRRRAGTRDSDTQYF	TGTGCCAGCAGACGGAGAGCCGGGACTAGAGACTCAGATACGCAGTATTTT
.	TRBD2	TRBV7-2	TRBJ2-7	CASSLGLAGGGEQYF	TGTGCCAGCAGCTTAGGCCTAGCGGGGGGTGGGGAGCAGTACTTC
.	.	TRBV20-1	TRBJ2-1	CSASPPGSYNEQFF	TGCAGTGCTAGCCCCCCTGGCTCCTACAATGAGCAGTTCTTC
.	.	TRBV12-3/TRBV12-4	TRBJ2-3	CASSLGLQDTQYF	TGTGCCAGCAGTTTAGGTCTACAAGATACGCAGTATTTT
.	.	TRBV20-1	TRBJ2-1	CSARAGGVGNEQFF	TGCAGTGCTAGAGCCGGGGGCGTAGGAAATGAGCAGTTCTTC
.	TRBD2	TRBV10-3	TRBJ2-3	CAISDESGDLWDTQYF	TGTGCCATCAGTGATGAGAGCGGGGATTTGTGGGATACGCAGTATTTT
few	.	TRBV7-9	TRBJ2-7	CASSPPPGLTYEQYF	TGTGCCAGCAGCCCCCCCCCAGGACTCACCTACGAGCAGTACTTC
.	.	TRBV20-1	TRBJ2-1	CSARDSASAAEQFF	TGCAGTGCTAGAGATTCGGCTAGCGCGGCTGAGCAGTTCTTC
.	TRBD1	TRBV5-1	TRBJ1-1	CASSLYKTGGAFF	TGCGCCAGCAGCTTATACAAGACAGGGGGAGCTTTCTTT
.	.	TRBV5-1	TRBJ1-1	CASRPQGGFNEAFF	TGCGCCAGCCGCCCTCAAGGGGGGTTTAATGAAGCTTTCTTT
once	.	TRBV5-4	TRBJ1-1	CASSLGPGTSTEAFF	TGTGCCAGCAGCTTGGGACCCGGGACATCCACTGAAGCTTTCTTT